The next 6 T cell receptor beta chains were all read from a single sample in a study of T cell clonotyping in hematopoietic cell transplantation (dated by TCRdb to about 2021). Library prep was done by the immunoSEQ multiplex PCR assay. Held by TCRdb, this immuneACCESS table contains in-frame sequences only and omits some clones. Under half of the omission traces to an unresolved V gene where checked; the cause of the rest is unknown. The sample contains 45,000 or so clones, roughly 80% of them found a single time. The top ten clones comprise around 5.3% of the sample. The intended sense of this specimen's time point label: recipient sample about 28 days before transplant, after cytoreduction. The specimen was peripheral blood mononuclear cells, collected before stem cell transplant. The receptors here all came from a man aged 55 to 69 with myelodysplastic syndrome. Some clones in this sample may be carry-over from other donors' samples.

The chain uses TRBV28 and TRBJ1-1, with D tentatively TRBD1 (5 bases). The CDR3 contains 13 residues. Germline V CDR1 and CDR2: MDHEN, SYDVKM. V was cut by 3 bases and J by 3 bases, with 8 bases left in between. This chain's CDR3 is CASSFGGYTEAFF. CDR3 nucleotides: TGTGCCAGCAGTTTTGGGGGGTACACTGAAGCTTTCTTT.

The gene calls are TRBV4-3 and TRBJ2-3; tentative D call: TRBD2 (7 bases). The CDR3 contains 16 residues. Germline V lookup: CDR1 LGHNA, CDR2 YSLEER. V shed 0 bases and J shed 4 bases, with 14 bases lying between them. This CDR3 reads CASSQDRGASADTQYF. The CDR3 DNA sequence: TGCGCCAGCAGCCAAGATCGGGGGGCTTCGGCAGATACGCAGTATTTT.

The CDR3 is CASSLDRGRNGETQYF. The CDR3 DNA reads as TGTGCCAGCAGCTTAGATAGGGGGAGGAACGGAGAGACCCAGTACTTC. The V and J genes are TRBV11-2 and TRBJ2-5; D tentatively reads TRBD1 or TRBD2 (6 bases each). Trimming pared 0 bases from V and 4 bases from J, leaving 15 bases between. The V gene's germline CDR1 is SGHAT and CDR2 FQNNGV. The CDR3 loop spans 16 amino acids. The full variable domain, its missing parts supplied by reference TRBV11-2 and TRBJ2-5, is EAGVAQSPRYKIIEKRQSVAFWCNPISGHATLYWYQQILGQGPKLLIQFQNNGVVDDSQLPKDRFSAERLKGVDSTLKIQPAKLEDSAVYLCASSLDRGRNGETQYFGPGTRLLVL.

This chain joins TRBV7-9 and TRBJ2-3; D is perhaps TRBD1 (6 bases). Per the germline V gene, CDR1 is SEHNR and CDR2 is FQNEAQ (reference sequence). This CDR3 region has 16 residues. V was clipped by 5 bases and J by 0 bases, with 15 bases between them. The chain's CDR3 is CASSPTDRASTDTQYF. The CDR3 DNA sequence: TGTGCCAGCAGCCCGACGGACAGAGCAAGCACAGATACGCAGTATTTT.

The CDR3 region has the DNA TGTGCCAGCAGCTTACAACAGGGATCTCACGAGCAGTACTTC. Encoded protein: CASSLQQGSHEQYF. The chain links TRBV7-9 to TRBJ2-7, with D tentatively TRBD1 (6 bases). In germline, CDR1 is SEHNR, CDR2 FQNEAQ (reference sequence). With 2 bases removed from V and 5 bases from J, the gap between germline ends came to 13 bases. The CDR3 is 14 residues long.

The CDR3 sequence is CASSLLGGTWGYTF. CDR3 DNA sequence: TGTGCCAGCAGTTTATTAGGGGGTACTTGGGGCTACACCTTC. The V call is TRBV28, the J call TRBJ1-2, with a tentative D call TRBD1 (6 bases). V was clipped by 1 base and J by 8 bases, with 14 bases between them. This CDR3 comprises 14 residues. CDR1 and CDR2 (germline): MDHEN, SYDVKM.